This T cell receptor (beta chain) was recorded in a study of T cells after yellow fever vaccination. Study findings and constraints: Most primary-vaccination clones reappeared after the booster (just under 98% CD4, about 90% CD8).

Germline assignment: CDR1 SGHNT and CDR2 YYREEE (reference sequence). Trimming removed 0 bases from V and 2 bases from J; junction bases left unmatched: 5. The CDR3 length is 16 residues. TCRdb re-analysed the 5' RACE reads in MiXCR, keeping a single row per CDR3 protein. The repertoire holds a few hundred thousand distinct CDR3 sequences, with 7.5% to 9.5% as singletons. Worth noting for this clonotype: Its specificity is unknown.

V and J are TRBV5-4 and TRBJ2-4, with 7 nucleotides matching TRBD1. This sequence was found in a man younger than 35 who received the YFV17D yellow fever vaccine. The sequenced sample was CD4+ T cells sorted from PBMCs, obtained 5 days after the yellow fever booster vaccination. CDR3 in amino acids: CASSLEGRGTKNIQYF. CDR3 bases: TGTGCCAGCAGCTTGGAGGGCAGGGGGACCAAAAACATTCAGTACTTC.